Listed below are T cell receptor beta chains from one sample, sequenced in a study of blood T cells in healthy people across ages. Via MiXCR, TCRdb re-called the 5' RACE reads, giving one row per CDR3 protein. Altogether roughly 900,000 distinct CDR3 sequences are present, under 50% being singletons, with the ten largest covering over 10%. The sequenced sample was blood. Receptors originate from a man aged 30-40 years in good health. Each CDR3 is given with its conserved first and last residue. Each record gives: V gene, J gene, CDR3 protein.

V gene: TRBV12-3/TRBV12-4
J gene: TRBJ2-3
CDR3 protein: CASSPRFLAGADTQYF

V gene: TRBV6-6
J gene: TRBJ2-1
CDR3 protein: CASSYPGTVREQFF

V gene: TRBV12-3/TRBV12-4
J gene: TRBJ2-3
CDR3 protein: CASTPGTSGGATDTQYF

V gene: TRBV29-1
J gene: TRBJ2-3
CDR3 protein: CSVVVGGNTDTQYF

V gene: TRBV15
J gene: TRBJ2-3
CDR3 protein: CASSTTTYTDTQYF

V gene: TRBV4-2
J gene: TRBJ2-7
CDR3 protein: CASSQEGQATYEQYF

V gene: TRBV7-8
J gene: TRBJ1-1
CDR3 protein: CASSFVGQGAEAFF

V gene: TRBV12-3/TRBV12-4
J gene: TRBJ1-2
CDR3 protein: CASSTGALWGYTF

V gene: TRBV27
J gene: TRBJ1-5
CDR3 protein: CASSYSNQPQHF

V gene: TRBV5-1
J gene: TRBJ1-5
CDR3 protein: CASSLGQGLGQPQHF

V gene: TRBV5-1
J gene: NA
CDR3 protein: CASSSPDSGNIQYF

V gene: TRBV5-1
J gene: TRBJ2-2
CDR3 protein: CASFLGTGDIGELFF

V gene: TRBV28
J gene: TRBJ2-5
CDR3 protein: CASSPPRQGWEQYF

V gene: TRBV7-2
J gene: TRBJ2-1
CDR3 protein: CASSLGTSGGEEQFF

V gene: TRBV7-2
J gene: TRBJ2-3
CDR3 protein: CASSSPGLALYF

V gene: TRBV5-1
J gene: TRBJ2-1
CDR3 protein: CASSSGGSGNSYNEQFF

V gene: TRBV7-2
J gene: NA
CDR3 protein: CASSLGGRRYEQYF

V gene: TRBV7-2
J gene: TRBJ1-2
CDR3 protein: CASSLDDRAAARGGYTF

V gene: TRBV9
J gene: TRBJ2-7
CDR3 protein: CASSVAPDYEQYF

V gene: TRBV7-2
J gene: TRBJ1-2
CDR3 protein: CASSLGQVNYGYTF

V gene: TRBV28
J gene: TRBJ2-7
CDR3 protein: CASTQVGSYEQYF

V gene: TRBV7-2
J gene: TRBJ1-4
CDR3 protein: CASSAQPGEELFF

V gene: TRBV7-2
J gene: TRBJ2-7
CDR3 protein: CASSPTSRVIYEQYF

V gene: TRBV25-1
J gene: TRBJ2-7
CDR3 protein: CASSELGGSYEQYF

V gene: TRBV6-6
J gene: TRBJ2-7
CDR3 protein: CASSSPRGSSYEQYF

V gene: TRBV20-1
J gene: TRBJ2-3
CDR3 protein: CSARDLGGTQYF

V gene: TRBV3-1
J gene: TRBJ1-1
CDR3 protein: CASSQVNMLTMNTEAFF